This TCR beta chain was captured by sequencing in a study of blood T cell repertoires in COVID-19. About the research overall: Some COVID-19 samples were acute and others convalescent; all came from the United States, Italy and Spain. Sources were T cells, B-cell-depleted T cells, or PBMCs; the material itself was cDNA or gDNA.

In the study's own analysis: Amplification of reference gene primers provided the estimated nucleated cell counts. This table comes from immunoSEQ multiplex PCR, and its TCRdb copy is limited to in-frame clones, with some not included. That table supplies the V and J calls and clone size; D and trimming were determined from the DNA. The sample yields tens of thousands of clones, around 90% seen once. The germline gives CDR1 SGHRS, CDR2 YFSETQ. The CDR3 extends over 18 amino acids. The V gene end was trimmed by 1 base and the J gene end by 8 bases; junction bases not matched to a gene: 18. The gene calls are TRBV5-1 and TRBJ2-1; 7 bases agree with TRBD2. Source material: peripheral blood. The sequence derives from a woman older than 75 with active or convalescent COVID-19. The CDR3 reads CASSLKMGGPSIMDEQFF. For the CDR3, the DNA is TGCGCCAGCAGCTTGAAAATGGGAGGGCCTTCAATTATGGATGAGCAGTTCTTC.